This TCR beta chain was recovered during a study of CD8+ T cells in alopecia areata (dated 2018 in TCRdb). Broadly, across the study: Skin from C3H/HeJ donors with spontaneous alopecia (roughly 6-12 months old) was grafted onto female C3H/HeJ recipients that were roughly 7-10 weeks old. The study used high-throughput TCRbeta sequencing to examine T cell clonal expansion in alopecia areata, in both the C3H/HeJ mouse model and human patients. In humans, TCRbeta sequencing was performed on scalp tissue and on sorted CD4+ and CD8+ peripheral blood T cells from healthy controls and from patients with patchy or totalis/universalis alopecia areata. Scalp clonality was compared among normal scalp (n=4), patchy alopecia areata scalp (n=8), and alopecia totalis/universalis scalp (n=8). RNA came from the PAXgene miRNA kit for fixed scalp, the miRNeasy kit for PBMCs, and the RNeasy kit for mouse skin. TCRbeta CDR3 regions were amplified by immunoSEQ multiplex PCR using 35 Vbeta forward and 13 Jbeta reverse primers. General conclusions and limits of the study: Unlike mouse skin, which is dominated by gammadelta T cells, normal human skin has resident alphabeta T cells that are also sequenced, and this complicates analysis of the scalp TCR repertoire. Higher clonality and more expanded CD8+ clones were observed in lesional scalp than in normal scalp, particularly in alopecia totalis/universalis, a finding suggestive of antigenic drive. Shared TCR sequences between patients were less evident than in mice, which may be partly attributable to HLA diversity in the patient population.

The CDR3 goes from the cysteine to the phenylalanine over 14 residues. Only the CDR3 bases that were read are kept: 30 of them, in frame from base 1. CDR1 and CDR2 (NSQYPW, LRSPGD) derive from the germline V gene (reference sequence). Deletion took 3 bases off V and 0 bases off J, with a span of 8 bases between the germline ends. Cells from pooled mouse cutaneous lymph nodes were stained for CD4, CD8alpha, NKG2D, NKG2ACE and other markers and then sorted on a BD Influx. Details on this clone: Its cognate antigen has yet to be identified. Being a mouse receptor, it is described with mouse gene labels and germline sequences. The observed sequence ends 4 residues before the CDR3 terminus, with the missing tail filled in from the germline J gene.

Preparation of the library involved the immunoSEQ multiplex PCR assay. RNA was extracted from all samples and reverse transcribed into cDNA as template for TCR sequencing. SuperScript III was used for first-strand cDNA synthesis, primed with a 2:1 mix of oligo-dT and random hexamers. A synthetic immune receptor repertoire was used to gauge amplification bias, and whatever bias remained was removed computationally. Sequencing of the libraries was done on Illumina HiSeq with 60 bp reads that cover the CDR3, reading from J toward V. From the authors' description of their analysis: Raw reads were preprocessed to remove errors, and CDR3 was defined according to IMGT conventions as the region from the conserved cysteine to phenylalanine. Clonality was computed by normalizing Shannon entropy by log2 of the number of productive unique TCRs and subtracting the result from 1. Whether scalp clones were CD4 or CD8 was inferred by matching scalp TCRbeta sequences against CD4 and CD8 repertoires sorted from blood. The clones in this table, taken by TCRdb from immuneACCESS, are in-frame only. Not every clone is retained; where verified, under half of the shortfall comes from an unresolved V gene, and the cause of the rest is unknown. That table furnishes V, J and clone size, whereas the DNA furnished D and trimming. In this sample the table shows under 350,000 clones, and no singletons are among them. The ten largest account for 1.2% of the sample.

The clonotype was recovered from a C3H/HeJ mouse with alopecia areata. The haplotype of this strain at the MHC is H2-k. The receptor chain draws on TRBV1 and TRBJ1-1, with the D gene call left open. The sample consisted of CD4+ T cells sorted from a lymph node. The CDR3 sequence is CTCSANNANTEVFF. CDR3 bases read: TGCACCTGCAGTGCGAACAATGCAAACACA.